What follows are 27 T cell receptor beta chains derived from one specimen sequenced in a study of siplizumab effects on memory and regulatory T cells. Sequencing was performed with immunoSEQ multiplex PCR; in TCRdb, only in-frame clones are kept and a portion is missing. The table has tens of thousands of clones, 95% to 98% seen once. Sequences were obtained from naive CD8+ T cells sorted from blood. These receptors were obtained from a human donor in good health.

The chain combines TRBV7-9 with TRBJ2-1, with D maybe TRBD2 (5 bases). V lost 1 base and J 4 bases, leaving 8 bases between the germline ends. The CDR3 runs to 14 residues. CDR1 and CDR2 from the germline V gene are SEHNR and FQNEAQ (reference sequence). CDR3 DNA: TGTGCCAGCAGCTTAGTGTCGGGGTACAATGAGCAGTTCTTC. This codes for CASSLVSGYNEQFF.

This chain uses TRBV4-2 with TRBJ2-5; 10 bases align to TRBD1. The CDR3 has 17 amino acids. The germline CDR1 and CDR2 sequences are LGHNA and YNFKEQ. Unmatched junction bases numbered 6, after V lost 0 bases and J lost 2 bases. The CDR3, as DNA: TGTGCCAGCAGCCAAGAGTACTGGACAGGGGGTCAAGAGACCCAGTACTTC. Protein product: CASSQEYWTGGQETQYF.

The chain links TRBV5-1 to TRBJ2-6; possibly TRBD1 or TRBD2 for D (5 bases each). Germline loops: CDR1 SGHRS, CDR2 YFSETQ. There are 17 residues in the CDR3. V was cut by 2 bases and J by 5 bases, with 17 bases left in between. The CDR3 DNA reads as TGCGCCAGCAGCTTATCTCCGGGCCGGGGCTGGGCCAACGTCCTGACTTTC. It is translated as CASSLSPGRGWANVLTF.

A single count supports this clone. This chain's CDR3 is CASRAGNEKLFF. CDR3 in DNA: TGTGCCAGCAGGGCGGGGAATGAAAAACTGTTTTTT. The chain couples TRBV27 to TRBJ1-4; D uncertain. The CDR3 runs to 12 residues. Germline V gene sequence: CDR1 MNHEY, CDR2 SMNVEV (reference sequence). The germline V and J ends were trimmed by 6 bases and 5 bases, with 7 bases remaining between them.

CDR3 loop: CATSRVTRDTEAFF. The CDR3, as DNA: TGTGCCACCAGCAGAGTCACGCGGGACACTGAAGCTTTCTTT. This chain joins TRBV15 and TRBJ1-1; D is unclear. Germline lookup yields CDR1 LNHNV and CDR2 YYDKDF (reference sequence). This CDR3 spans 14 amino acids. V gave up 1 base and J gave up 3 bases, with 9 bases separating them.

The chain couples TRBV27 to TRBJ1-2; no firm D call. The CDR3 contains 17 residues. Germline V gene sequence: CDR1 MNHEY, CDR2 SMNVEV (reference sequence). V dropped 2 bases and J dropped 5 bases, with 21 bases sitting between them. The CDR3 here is CASSLVSGNGVVYGYTF. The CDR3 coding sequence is TGTGCCAGCAGTTTAGTGTCGGGGAATGGGGTAGTTTATGGCTACACCTTC.

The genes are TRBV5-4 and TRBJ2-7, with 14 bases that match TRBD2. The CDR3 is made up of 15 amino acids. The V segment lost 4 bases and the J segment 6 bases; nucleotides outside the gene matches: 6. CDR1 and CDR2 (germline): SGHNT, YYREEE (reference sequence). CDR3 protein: CASSPGLAGVIEQYF. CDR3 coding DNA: TGTGCCAGCAGCCCGGGACTAGCGGGAGTTATCGAGCAGTACTTC.

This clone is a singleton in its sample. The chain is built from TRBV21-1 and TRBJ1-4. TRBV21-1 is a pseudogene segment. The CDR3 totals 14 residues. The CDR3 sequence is CASSNNGTNEKLFF. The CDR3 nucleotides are TGTGCCAGCAGCAATAACGGAACTAATGAAAAACTGTTTTTT.

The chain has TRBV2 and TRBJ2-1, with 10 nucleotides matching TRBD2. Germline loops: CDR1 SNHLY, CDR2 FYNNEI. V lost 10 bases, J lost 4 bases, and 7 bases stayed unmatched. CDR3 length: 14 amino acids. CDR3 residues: CATLAGNGYNEQFF. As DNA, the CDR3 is TGTGCCACACTAGCGGGAAATGGTTACAATGAGCAGTTCTTC.

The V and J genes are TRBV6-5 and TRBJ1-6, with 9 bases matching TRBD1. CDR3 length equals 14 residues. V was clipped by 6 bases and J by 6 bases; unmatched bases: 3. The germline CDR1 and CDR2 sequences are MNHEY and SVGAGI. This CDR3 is CASSGTGLNSPLHF. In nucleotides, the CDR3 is TGTGCCAGCAGCGGGACAGGGCTTAATTCACCCCTCCACTTT.

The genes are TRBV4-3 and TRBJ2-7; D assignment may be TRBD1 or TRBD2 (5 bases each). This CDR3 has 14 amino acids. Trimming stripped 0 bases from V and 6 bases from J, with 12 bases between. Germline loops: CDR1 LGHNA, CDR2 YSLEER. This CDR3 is CASSQDWAGSEQYF. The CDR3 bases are TGCGCCAGCAGCCAAGATTGGGCAGGGAGCGAGCAGTACTTC.

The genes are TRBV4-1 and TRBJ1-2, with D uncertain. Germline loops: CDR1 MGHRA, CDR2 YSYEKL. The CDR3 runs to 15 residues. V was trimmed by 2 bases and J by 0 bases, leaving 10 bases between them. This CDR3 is CASSQRQASNYGYTF. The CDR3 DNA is TGCGCCAGCAGCCAACGGCAGGCGTCTAACTATGGCTACACCTTC.

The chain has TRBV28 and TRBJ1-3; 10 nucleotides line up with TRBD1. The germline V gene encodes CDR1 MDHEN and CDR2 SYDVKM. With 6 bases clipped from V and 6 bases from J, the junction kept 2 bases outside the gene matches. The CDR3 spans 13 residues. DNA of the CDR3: TGTGCCAGCAGGGGGACAGGGGAAAACACCATATATTTT. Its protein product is CASRGTGENTIYF.

As DNA, the CDR3 is TGTGCCAGCAGCCCGACAGGGGCTGGGGCCAACGTCCTGACTTTC. Its protein product is CASSPTGAGANVLTF. The chain joins TRBV7-8 to TRBJ2-6; TRBD1 matches 8 bases. The CDR3 totals 15 residues. Per the germline V gene, CDR1 is SGHVS and CDR2 is FQNEAQ. Trimming cost V 5 bases and J 2 bases; bases outside gene matches: 2.

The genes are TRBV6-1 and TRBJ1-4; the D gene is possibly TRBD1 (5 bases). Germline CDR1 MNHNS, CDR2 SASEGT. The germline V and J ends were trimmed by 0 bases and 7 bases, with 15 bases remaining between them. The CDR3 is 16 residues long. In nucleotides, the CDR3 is TGTGCCAGCAGTGAAGCGCGGGCAGGGCTGGGTGAAAAACTGTTTTTT. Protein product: CASSEARAGLGEKLFF.

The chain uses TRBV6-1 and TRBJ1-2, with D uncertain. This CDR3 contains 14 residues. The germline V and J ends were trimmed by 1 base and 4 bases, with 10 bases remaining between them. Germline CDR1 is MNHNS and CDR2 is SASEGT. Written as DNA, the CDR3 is TGTGCCAGCAGTGAAGGAATATTATCCTATGGCTACACCTTC. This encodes CASSEGILSYGYTF.

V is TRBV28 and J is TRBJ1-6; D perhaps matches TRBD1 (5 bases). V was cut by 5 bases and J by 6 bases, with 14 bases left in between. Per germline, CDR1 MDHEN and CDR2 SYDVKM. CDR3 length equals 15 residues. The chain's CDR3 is CASSLSRDFNSPLHF. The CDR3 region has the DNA TGTGCCAGCAGTCTGAGCCGGGACTTTAATTCACCCCTCCACTTT.

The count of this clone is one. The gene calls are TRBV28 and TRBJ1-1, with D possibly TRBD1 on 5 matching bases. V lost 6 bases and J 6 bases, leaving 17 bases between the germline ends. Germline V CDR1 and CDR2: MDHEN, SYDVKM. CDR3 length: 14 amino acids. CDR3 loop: CASSTLQVLPEAFF. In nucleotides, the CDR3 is TGTGCCAGCAGCACCCTACAGGTTCTCCCTGAAGCTTTCTTT.

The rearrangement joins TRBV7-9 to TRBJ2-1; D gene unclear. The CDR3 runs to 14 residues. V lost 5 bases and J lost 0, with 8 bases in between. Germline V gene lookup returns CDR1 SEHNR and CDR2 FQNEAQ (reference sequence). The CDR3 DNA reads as TGTGCCAGCAGCGAGACCCTCTCCTACAATGAGCAGTTCTTC. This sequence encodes CASSETLSYNEQFF.

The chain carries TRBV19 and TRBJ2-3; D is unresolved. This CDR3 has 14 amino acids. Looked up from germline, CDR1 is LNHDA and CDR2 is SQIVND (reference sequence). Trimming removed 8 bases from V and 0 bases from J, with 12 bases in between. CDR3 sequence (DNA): TGTGCCAGTTCCCCTGGACCTAGCACAGATACGCAGTATTTT. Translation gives CASSPGPSTDTQYF.

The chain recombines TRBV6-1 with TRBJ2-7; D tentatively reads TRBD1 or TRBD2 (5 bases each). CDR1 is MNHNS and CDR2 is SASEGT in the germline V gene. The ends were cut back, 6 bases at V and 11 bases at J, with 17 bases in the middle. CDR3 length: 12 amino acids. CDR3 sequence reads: CASRADSLGEYF. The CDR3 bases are TGTGCCAGCAGAGCCGACAGTCTGGGGGAGTACTTC.

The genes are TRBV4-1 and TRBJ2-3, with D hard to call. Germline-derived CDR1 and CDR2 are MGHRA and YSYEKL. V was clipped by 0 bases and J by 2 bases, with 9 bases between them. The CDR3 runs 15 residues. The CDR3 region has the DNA TGCGCCAGCAGCCAAGAAATCGGACCCACAGATACGCAGTATTTT. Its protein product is CASSQEIGPTDTQYF.

The CDR3 loop reads CASSYNGQTLDYEQYF. Here the CDR3 DNA reads TGCGCCAGCAGCTACAACGGACAGACCTTAGACTACGAGCAGTACTTC. The chain is built from TRBV5-1 and TRBJ2-7; perhaps TRBD1 as D (6 bases). Germline CDR1 and CDR2: SGHRS and YFSETQ. The CDR3 covers 16 residues. Trimming removed 3 bases from V and 3 bases from J, with 19 bases in between.

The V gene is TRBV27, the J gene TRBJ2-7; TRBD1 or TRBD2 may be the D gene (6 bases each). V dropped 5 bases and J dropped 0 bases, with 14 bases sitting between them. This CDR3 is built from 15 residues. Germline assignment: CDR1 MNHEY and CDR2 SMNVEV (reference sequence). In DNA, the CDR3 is TGTGCCAGCAGTCCCCGGGGGCCTAGCTCCTACGAGCAGTACTTC. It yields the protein CASSPRGPSSYEQYF.

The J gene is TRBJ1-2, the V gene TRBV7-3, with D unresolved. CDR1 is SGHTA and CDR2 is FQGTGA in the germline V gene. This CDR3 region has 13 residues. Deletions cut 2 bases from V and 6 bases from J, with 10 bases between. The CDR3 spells CASSLAAAHGYTF. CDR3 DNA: TGTGCCAGCAGCTTAGCGGCCGCGCATGGCTACACCTTC.

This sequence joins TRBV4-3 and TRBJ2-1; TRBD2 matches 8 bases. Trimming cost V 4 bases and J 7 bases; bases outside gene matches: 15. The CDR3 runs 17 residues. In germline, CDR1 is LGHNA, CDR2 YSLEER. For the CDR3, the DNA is TGCGCCAGCAGCCCTACGCGGGGACTAGAGCCTACGAATGAGCAGTTCTTC. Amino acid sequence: CASSPTRGLEPTNEQFF.

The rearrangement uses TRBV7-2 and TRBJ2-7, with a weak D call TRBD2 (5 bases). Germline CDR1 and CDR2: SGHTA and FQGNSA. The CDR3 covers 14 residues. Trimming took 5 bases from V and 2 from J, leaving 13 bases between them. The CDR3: CASSPEGTAYEQYF. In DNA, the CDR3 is TGTGCCAGCAGCCCCGAGGGCACCGCCTACGAGCAGTACTTC.